Included here is one TCR beta chain sequence, with context. V shed 4 bases and J 0 bases; nucleotides not matched to a gene: 2. Germline CDR1 SGHTA, CDR2 FQGNSA. This CDR3 spans 16 amino acids. Clones were sequenced by immunoSEQ multiplex PCR, and TCRdb holds only the in-frame ones, with some missing. The sample holds about 68,000 clones, 95% to 98% seen once. The sample comes from a study of technical replicates of blood from a few donors. The chain has TRBV7-2 and TRBJ2-7; TRBD2 agrees at 14 bases. What was sequenced was T cells isolated from PBMCs. This TCR derives from a human donor in good health. CDR3 sequence reads: CASSWTSGGPSYEQYF. The CDR3 DNA reads as TGTGCCAGCAGCTGGACTAGCGGGGGGCCCTCCTACGAGCAGTACTTC.